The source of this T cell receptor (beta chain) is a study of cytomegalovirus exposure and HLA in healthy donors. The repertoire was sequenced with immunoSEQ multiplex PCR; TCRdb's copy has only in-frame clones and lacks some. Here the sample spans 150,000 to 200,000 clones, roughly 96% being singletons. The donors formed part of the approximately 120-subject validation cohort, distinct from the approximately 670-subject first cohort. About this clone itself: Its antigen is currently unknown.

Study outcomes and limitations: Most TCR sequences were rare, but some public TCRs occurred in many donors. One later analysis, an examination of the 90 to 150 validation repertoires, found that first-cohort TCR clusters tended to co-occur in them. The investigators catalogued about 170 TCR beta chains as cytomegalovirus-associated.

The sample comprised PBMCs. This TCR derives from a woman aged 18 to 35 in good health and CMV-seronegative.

The CDR3 DNA sequence: TGTGCCAGCTCACCGGGACTAGCGAGGCTGGGTACGGGTGAGCAGTTCTTC. It codes for CASSPGLARLGTGEQFF. The chain recombines TRBV18 with TRBJ2-1, with 10 bases lining up with TRBD2. V gave up 3 bases and J gave up 9 bases; unmatched junction bases: 14. Germline V CDR1 and CDR2: KGHSH, LQKENI. The CDR3 extends over 17 amino acids.